This TCR beta chain was identified in a study of blood T cell repertoires in COVID-19. In the original processing: Estimates of nucleated cell counts were drawn from the amplification of reference gene primers. Measured with immunoSEQ multiplex PCR; TCRdb has only the in-frame clones, and not every one. Clone size and the V and J calls come from that table; the DNA yielded D and trimming. This table holds around 60,000 clones, about 82% found once. In germline, CDR1 is SGHVS, CDR2 FNYEAQ. The CDR3 contains 15 residues. V was pared by 5 bases and J by 7 bases, with 9 bases of the junction left unmatched.

The chain is built from TRBV7-6 and TRBJ2-1, with TRBD1 matching 9 bases. The TCR was taken from a man in his sixties or seventies with acute or convalescent COVID-19. The source material was peripheral blood. The CDR3 here is CASSPGTGMMNEQFF. The DNA of the CDR3 is TGTGCCAGCAGCCCCGGGACAGGGATGATGAATGAGCAGTTCTTC.